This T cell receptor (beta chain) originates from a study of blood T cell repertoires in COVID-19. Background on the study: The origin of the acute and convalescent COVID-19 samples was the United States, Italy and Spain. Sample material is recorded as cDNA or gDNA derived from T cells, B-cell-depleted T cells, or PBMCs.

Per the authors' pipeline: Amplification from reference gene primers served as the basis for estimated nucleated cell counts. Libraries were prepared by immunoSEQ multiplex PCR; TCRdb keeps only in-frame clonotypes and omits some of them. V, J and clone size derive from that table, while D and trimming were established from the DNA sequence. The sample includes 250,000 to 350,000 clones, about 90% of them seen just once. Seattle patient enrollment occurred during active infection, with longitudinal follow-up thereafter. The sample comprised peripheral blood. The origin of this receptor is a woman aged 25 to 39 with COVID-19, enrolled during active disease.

CDR3 bases: TGCGCCAGCAGCCAAGAGTACGGGTTGAACACTGAAGCTTTCTTT. Protein product: CASSQEYGLNTEAFF. The chain couples TRBV4-1 to TRBJ1-1; no definite D call. This CDR3 contains 15 residues. V lost 0 bases and J 0 bases, leaving 8 bases between the germline ends. Germline lookup yields CDR1 MGHRA and CDR2 YSYEKL.